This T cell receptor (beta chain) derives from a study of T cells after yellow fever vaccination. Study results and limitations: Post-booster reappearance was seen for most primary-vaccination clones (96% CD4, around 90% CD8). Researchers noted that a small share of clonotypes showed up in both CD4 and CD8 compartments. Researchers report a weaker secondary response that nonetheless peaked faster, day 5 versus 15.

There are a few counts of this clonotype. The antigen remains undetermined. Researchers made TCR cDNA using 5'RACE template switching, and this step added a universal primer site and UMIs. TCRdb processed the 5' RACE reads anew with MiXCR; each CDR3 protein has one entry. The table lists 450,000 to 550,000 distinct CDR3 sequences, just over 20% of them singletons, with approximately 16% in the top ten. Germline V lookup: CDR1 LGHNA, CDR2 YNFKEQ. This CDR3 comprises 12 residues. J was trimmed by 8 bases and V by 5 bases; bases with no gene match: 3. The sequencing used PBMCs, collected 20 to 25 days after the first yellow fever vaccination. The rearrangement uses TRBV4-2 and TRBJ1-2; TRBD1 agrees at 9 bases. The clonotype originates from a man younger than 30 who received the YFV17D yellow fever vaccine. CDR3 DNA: TGTGCCAGCAGCACGGACAGGGGCGGCTACACCTTC. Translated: CASSTDRGGYTF.